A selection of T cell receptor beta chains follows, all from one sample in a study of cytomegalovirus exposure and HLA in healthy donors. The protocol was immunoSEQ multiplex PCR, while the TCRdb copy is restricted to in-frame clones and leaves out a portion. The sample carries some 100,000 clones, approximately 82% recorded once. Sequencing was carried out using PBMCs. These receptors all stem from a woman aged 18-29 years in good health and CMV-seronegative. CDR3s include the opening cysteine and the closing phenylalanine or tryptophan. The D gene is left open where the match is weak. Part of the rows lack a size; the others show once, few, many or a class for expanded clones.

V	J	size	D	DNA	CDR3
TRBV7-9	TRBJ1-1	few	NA	TGTGCCAGCAGCTTAGCGCTCGGGGACACTGAAGCTTTCTTT	CASSLALGDTEAFF
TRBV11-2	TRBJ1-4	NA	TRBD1	TGTGCCAGCAGCTTAATGGCCAGGGGGCATGAAAAACTGTTTTTT	CASSLMARGHEKLFF
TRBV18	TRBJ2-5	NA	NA	TGTGCCAGCTTGGGAGTCGGGGAGACCCAGTACTTC	CASLGVGETQYF
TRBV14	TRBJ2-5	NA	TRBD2	TGTGCCAGCAGCCGCCGTAGCGGGGGGAACCAAGAGACCCAGTACTTC	CASSRRSGGNQETQYF
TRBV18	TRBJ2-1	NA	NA	TGTGCCAGCTCACCGTCTCTAAAGAACAATGAGCAGTTCTTC	CASSPSLKNNEQFF
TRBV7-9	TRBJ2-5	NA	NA	TGTGCCAGCAGCCGCCACGGGGAGACCCAGTACTTC	CASSRHGETQYF
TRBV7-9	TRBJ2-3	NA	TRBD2	TGTTCCAGCAGCCGTACCAGGACTAGCGGGAGATTTTTAGATACGCAGTATTTT	CSSSRTRTSGRFLDTQYF
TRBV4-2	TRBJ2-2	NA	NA	TGTGCCAGCAGCCAAGATCTTTTGCGTGGGAGAGGGACCGGGGAGCTGTTTTTT	CASSQDLLRGRGTGELFF
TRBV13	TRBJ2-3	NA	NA	TGTGCCAGCAGCCCTGGGGGGTCCTACACAGATACGCAGTATTTT	CASSPGGSYTDTQYF
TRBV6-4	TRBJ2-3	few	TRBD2	TGTGCCAGCAGCGGGACTAGCGGGGGCACAGATACGCAGTATTTT	CASSGTSGGTDTQYF
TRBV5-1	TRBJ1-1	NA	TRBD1	TGCGCCAGCAGCTTAGGGGACAGTTACACTGAAGCTTTCTTT	CASSLGDSYTEAFF
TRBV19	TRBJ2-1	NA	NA	TGTGCCAGTAGTCCCCGACTGGCGGGGAATAGGGAGCAGTTCTTC	CASSPRLAGNREQFF
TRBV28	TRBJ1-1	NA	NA	TGTGCCAGCAGACTATGGAACACTGAAGCTTTCTTT	CASRLWNTEAFF
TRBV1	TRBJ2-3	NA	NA	TGCACCAGCACCACTCTTGGGGGGGGGACCAATGATACGCAGTATTTT	CTSTTLGGGTNDTQYF
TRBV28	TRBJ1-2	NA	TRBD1	TGTGCCAGCAGGACAGGGTCCCCCTATGGCTACACCTTC	CASRTGSPYGYTF
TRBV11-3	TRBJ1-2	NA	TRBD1	TGTGCCAGCAGCCCTGAATTACAGGGGCCGATCACCCCCTATGGCTACACCTTC	CASSPELQGPITPYGYTF
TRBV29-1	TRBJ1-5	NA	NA	TGCAGCGTTCGGGGGGGGCGCAATCAGCCCCAGCATTTT	CSVRGGRNQPQHF
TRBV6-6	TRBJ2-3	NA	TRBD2	TGTGCCAGCAGAGGACTAGCGAGGAGCACAGATACGCAGTATTTT	CASRGLARSTDTQYF
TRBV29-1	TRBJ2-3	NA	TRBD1	TGCAGCGTTGAAGACCAGGGCCGGACAGGGCGCCCCACAGATACGCAGTATTTT	CSVEDQGRTGRPTDTQYF
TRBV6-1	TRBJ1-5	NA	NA	TGTGCCAGCAGTGAAAGGGCCCCCCGCCCTGACAGGTTCAATCAGCCCCAGCATTTT	CASSERAPRPDRFNQPQHF
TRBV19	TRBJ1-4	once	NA	TGTGCCACCGACCCGACAGGTTCTAATGAAAAACTGTTTTTT	CATDPTGSNEKLFF
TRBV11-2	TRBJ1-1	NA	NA	TGTGCCAGCAGATCGGGGGTTTACAACACTGAAGCTTTCTTT	CASRSGVYNTEAFF
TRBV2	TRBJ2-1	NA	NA	TGTGCCAGCAGTGAAATATCTAGTATCAATGAGCAGTTCTTC	CASSEISSINEQFF
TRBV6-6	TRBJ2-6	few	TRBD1	TGTGCCAGTCGTAAAGGGGGCACTGGGGCCAACGTCCTGACTTTC	CASRKGGTGANVLTF
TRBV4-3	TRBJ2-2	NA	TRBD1	TGCGCCAGCGGGACAGGGGACACCGGGGAGCTGTTTTTT	CASGTGDTGELFF
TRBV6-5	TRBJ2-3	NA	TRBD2	TGTGCCAGCAGTTACTCCGGGAGGACGGGAGATACGCAGTATTTT	CASSYSGRTGDTQYF
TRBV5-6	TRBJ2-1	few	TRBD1	TGTGCCAGCAGCTTGGTCGGGAACAGGGGGCAGAATGAGCAGTTCTTC	CASSLVGNRGQNEQFF
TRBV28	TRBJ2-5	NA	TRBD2	TGTGCCAGCAGTTTGGTTAGCGGGAGTGAGACCCAGTACTTC	CASSLVSGSETQYF
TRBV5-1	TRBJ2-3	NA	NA	TGCGCCAGCAGCTTGGACGTTCCGGTATCTAGCACAGATACGCAGTATTTT	CASSLDVPVSSTDTQYF
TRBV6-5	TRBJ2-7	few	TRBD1	TGTGCCAGCAGTCGGGAGACAGGGGTCGAGCAGTACTTC	CASSRETGVEQYF
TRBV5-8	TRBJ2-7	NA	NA	TGTGCCAGCAGCTTGTTCAGGGGAGCGAGGCTAAGCTACGAGCAGTACTTC	CASSLFRGARLSYEQYF
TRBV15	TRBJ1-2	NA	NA	TGTGCCACCAGCAGAGAGAGGAGGATTGGGTTGGGCTATGGCTACACCTTC	CATSRERRIGLGYGYTF
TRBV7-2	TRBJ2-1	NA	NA	TGTGCCAGCAGCACCCGGGAGTTAGCCTACAATGAGCAGTTCTTC	CASSTRELAYNEQFF
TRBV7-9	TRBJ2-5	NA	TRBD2	TGTGCCAGCAGCCTGCTACTAGCGGGATCTACGGGCCAGTACTTC	CASSLLLAGSTGQYF